This T cell receptor beta chain was sequenced in a study of PD-1 blockade in classical Hodgkin lymphoma. Data came from immunoSEQ multiplex PCR; TCRdb stores just in-frame clones and leaves some out. Of 70,000 to 85,000 clones in the sample, just over 90% are singletons; the top ten hold under 9.5%. Broader study findings: Baseline TCR diversity was reportedly lower in newly diagnosed patients than in healthy donors. It was reported as lower still in relapsed/refractory patients.

This clone has just a few counts. The antigen is unknown. All the patients suffered relapse after autologous stem cell transplantation, and brentuximab vedotin exposure differed. CDR1 and CDR2 from the germline V gene are SGHDT and YYEEEE. The CDR3 has 17 amino acids. V dropped 0 bases and J dropped 5; count of bases not matched to a gene: 10. The J gene is TRBJ2-1, the V gene TRBV5-6; 8 nucleotides agree with TRBD2. Sequences were derived from peripheral blood mononuclear cells (PBMCs), sampled at baseline. The sequence was obtained from a human donor with classical Hodgkin lymphoma. The CDR3 here is CASSLALSGTINNEQFF. Here the CDR3 DNA reads TGTGCCAGCAGCTTGGCCCTTAGCGGGACTATAAACAATGAGCAGTTCTTC.